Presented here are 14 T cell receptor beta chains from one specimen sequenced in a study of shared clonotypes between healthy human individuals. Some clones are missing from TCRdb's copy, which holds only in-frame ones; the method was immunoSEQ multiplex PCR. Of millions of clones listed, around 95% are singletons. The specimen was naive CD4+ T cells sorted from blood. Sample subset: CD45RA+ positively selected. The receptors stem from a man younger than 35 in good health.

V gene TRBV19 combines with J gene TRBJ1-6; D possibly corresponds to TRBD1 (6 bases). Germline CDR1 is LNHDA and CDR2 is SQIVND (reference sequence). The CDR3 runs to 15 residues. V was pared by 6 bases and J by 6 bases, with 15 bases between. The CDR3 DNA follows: TGTGCCAGTAGATCAACGGACAGCTTTAATTCACCCCTCCACTTT. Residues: CASRSTDSFNSPLHF.

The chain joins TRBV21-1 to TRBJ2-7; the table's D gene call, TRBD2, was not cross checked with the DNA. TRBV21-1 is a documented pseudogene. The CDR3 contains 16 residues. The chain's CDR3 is CASSNPRAHSGYEQYF. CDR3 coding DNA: TGTGCCAGCAGCAACCCTAGGGCCCACTCGGGGTACGAGCAGTACTTC.

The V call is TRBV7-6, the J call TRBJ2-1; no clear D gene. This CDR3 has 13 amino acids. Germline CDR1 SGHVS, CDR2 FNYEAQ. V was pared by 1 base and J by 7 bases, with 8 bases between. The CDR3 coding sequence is TGTGCCAGCAGCTTAGAATCTAGGAATGAGCAGTTCTTC. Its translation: CASSLESRNEQFF.

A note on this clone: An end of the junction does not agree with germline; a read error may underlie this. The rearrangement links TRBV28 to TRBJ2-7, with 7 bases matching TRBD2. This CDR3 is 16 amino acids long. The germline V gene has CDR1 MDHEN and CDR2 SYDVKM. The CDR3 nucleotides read TGTGCCCGCAGTTTATTGGGGGGGGTGAAGGGCTACGAGCAGTACTTC. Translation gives CARSLLGGVKGYEQYF.

The CDR3 region is CATGQGQDIQYF. CDR3 nucleotide sequence: TGTGCCACCGGACAGGGGCAGGACATTCAGTACTTC. The V and J genes are TRBV6-1 and TRBJ2-4, with 9 nucleotides matching TRBD1. The CDR3 is made up of 12 amino acids. V was pared by 10 bases and J by 8 bases, with 6 bases of the junction left unmatched. In germline, CDR1 is MNHNS, CDR2 SASEGT.

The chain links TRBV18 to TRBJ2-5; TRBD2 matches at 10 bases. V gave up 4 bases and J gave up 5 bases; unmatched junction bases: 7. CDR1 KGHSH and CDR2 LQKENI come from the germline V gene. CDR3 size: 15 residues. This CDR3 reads CASSRSGGALETQYF. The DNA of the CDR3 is TGTGCCAGCTCACGGAGCGGGGGGGCCTTGGAGACCCAGTACTTC.

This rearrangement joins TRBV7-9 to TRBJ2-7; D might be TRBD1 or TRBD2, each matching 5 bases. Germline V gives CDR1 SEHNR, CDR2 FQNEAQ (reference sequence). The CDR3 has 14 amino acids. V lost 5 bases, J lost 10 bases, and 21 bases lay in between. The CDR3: CASSPWLGARQQYF. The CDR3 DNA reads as TGTGCCAGCAGCCCCTGGCTCGGGGCTCGCCAACAGTACTTC.

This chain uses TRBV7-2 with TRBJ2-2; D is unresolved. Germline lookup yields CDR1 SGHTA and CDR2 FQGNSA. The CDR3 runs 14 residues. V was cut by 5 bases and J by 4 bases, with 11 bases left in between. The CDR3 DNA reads TGTGCCAGCAGCGCGTTCTCACGCACCGGGGAGCTGTTTTTT. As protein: CASSAFSRTGELFF.

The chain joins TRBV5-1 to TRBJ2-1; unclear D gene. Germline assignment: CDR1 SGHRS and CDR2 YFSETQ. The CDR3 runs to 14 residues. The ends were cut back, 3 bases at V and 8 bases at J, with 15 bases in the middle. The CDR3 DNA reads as TGCGCCAGCAGCTGGGGTCGAGGCCCGGATGAGCAGTTCTTC. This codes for CASSWGRGPDEQFF.

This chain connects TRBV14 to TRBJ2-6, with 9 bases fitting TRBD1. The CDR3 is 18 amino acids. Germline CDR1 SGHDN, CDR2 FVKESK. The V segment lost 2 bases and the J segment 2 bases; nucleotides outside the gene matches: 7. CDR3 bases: TGTGCCAGCAGCCAAAGGTGGGGACAGGGAGCTGGGGCCAACGTCCTGACTTTC. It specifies CASSQRWGQGAGANVLTF.

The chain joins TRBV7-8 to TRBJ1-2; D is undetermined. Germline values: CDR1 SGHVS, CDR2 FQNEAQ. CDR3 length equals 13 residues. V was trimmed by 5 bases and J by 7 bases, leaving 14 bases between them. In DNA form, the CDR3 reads TGTGCCAGCAGCGTGGACTTGGACTTTGGCTACACCTTC. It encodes CASSVDLDFGYTF.

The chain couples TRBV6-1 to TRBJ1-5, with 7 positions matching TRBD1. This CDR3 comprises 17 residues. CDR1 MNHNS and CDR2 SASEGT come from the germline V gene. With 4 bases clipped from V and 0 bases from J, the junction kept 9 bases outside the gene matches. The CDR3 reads CASSAPGQFNSNQPQHF. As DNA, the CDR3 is TGTGCCAGCAGTGCTCCGGGACAGTTTAATAGCAATCAGCCCCAGCATTTT.

The CDR3: CASSGGFSGNTIYF. The CDR3 nucleotides read TGTGCCAGCAGCGGGGGTTTTTCTGGAAACACCATATATTTT. The V call is TRBV25-1, the J call TRBJ1-3; TRBD1 might be the D (5 bases). CDR1 is MGHDK, CDR2 SYGVNS, per germline. V lost 6 bases and J 1 base, leaving 10 bases between the germline ends. The CDR3 extends over 14 amino acids.

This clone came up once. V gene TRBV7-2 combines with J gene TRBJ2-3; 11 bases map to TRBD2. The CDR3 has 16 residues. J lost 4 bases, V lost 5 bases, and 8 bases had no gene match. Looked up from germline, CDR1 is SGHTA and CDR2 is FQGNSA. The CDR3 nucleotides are TGTGCCAGCAGCGCCCGACTAGCGGGACGGGCAGATACGCAGTATTTT. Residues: CASSARLAGRADTQYF.